One and the same sample provided the 9 T cell receptor beta chains below, sequenced in a study of low-dose radiotherapy and immunotherapy resistance in tumors. Indicated time point: after trial treatment. Treatment specified: LDRT plus nivolumab, ipilimumab, low-dose cyclophosphamide and aspirin (RACIN trial). With TRAV- and TRBV-specific primers, first-strand cDNA was made, covering the alpha and beta chains. Using a constant-region primer together with a V-primer adapter, TCRs were subjected to approximately 20 PCR cycles of amplification. TCRdb re-analysed the reads in MiXCR, keeping a single row per CDR3 protein. This table has some 40,000 distinct CDR3 sequences, less than 25% appearing once. The sequences come from PBMCs, collected after low-dose radiotherapy plus immunotherapy. The receptors originated from a female donor with ovarian cancer.

This clonotype was observed at least ten times. The chain employs TRBV30 and TRBJ2-3, with TRBD1 matching 10 bases. Trimming cost V 2 bases and J 8 bases; bases outside gene matches: 7. The CDR3 spans 14 residues. Germline V gene sequence: CDR1 GTSNPN, CDR2 SVGIG (reference sequence). CDR3 nucleotide sequence: TGTGCCTGGAGTCGGGACAGGGGAGGCGGTACGCAGTATTTT. The encoded protein is CAWSRDRGGGTQYF.

This clonotype showed up many times. CDR3 DNA sequence: TGCAGCGGGACAGGGGGAGAGGAGACCCAGTACTTC. As protein: CSGTGGEETQYF. This sequence joins TRBV29-1 and TRBJ2-5; TRBD1 matches 10 bases. Germline loops: CDR1 SQVTM, CDR2 ANQGSEA. V lost 7 bases to trimming and J lost 5 bases; unmatched junction nucleotides: 4. The CDR3 contains 12 residues.

At least ten counts were recorded for this clonotype. This sequence joins TRBV19 and TRBJ2-1; D possibly corresponds to TRBD1 (6 bases). Trimming took off 4 bases at V and 2 bases at J, with 18 bases between the two ends. CDR3 size: 17 residues. CDR1 and CDR2 (germline): LNHDA, SQIVND (reference sequence). In DNA form, the CDR3 reads TGTGCCAGTAGTAACGGACAGCGGAATTTCGCCTACAATGAGCAGTTCTTC. Its translation is CASSNGQRNFAYNEQFF.

In its sample, this clonotype was seen many times. V and J are TRBV20-1 and TRBJ2-1; 7 bases are shared with TRBD2. This CDR3 is built from 15 residues. Per the germline V gene, CDR1 is DFQATT and CDR2 is SNEGSKA (reference sequence). The trim removed 0 bases at V and 8 bases at J, leaving 10 bases unmatched. The CDR3 coding sequence is TGCAGTGCTAGAGACTCGCGGGAGATCGCAGATGAGCAGTTCTTC. Encoded protein: CSARDSREIADEQFF.

In this sample, this clonotype turned up many times. J is TRBJ1-5 and V is TRBV19; 7 bases are a match to TRBD1. Germline V gene sequence: CDR1 LNHDA, CDR2 SQIVND (reference sequence). V was pared by 4 bases and J by 0 bases, with 6 bases of the junction left unmatched. CDR3 size: 16 residues. As DNA, the CDR3 is TGTGCCAGTAGTAAAAGGACAGGTCCTAGCAATCAGCCCCAGCATTTT. This sequence encodes CASSKRTGPSNQPQHF. The whole variable domain, remainder taken from reference TRBV19 and TRBJ1-5, is DGGITQSPKYLFRKEGQNVTLSCEQNLNHDAMYWYRQDPGQGLRLIYYSQIVNDFQKGDIAEGYSVSREKKESFPLTVTSAQKNPTAFYLCASSKRTGPSNQPQHFGDGTRLSIL.

V is TRBV19 and J is TRBJ1-4; TRBD1 matches at 8 bases. This CDR3 comprises 10 residues. CDR1 and CDR2 (germline): LNHDA, SQIVND (reference sequence). The junction had 1 base not matched to a gene; V was cut back by 7 bases and J by 12 bases. In DNA form, the CDR3 reads TGTGCCAGTAACAGGGGGGAACTGTTTTTT. Amino acid sequence: CASNRGELFF.

This clonotype was counted only a few times. V gene TRBV30 combines with J gene TRBJ1-5, with no clear D. Germline V gene sequence: CDR1 GTSNPN, CDR2 SVGIG (reference sequence). The CDR3 consists of 14 residues. Trimming took off 4 bases at V and 7 bases at J, with 17 bases between the two ends. CDR3 in amino acids: CAWNQDQRGQPQHF. The CDR3 DNA reads TGTGCCTGGAACCAAGACCAGCGCGGCCAGCCCCAGCATTTT.

This clonotype has a count of ten or more. CDR3 residues: CASSQEQFYEQYF. The CDR3, as DNA: TGCGCCAGCAGCCAAGAACAGTTCTACGAGCAGTACTTC. The V call is TRBV4-1, the J call TRBJ2-7; D gene unclear. Trimming removed 0 bases at V and 3 bases at J, with 6 bases between. Germline assignment: CDR1 MGHRA and CDR2 YSYEKL. The CDR3 consists of 13 residues.

This sequence joins TRBV2 and TRBJ2-1; 9 bases align to TRBD1. V shed 11 bases and J 3 bases; nucleotides not matched to a gene: 5. Germline V gives CDR1 SNHLY, CDR2 FYNNEI. The CDR3 consists of 13 residues. The DNA for the CDR3 is TGTGCCGTCAAGGGACAGGGCTACAATGAGCAGTTCTTC. As protein: CAVKGQGYNEQFF.